This TCR beta chain was retrieved from a study of regulatory T cells in long-lasting Graves disease. This CDR3 region has 18 residues. The V gene lost 4 bases and the J gene lost 1 base, with 20 bases spanning the gap. Germline V gives CDR1 LGHDT, CDR2 YNNKEL (reference sequence). Notes on the study in general: Accuracy was perhaps lowered by the small sample size. Patients whose Graves' disease persisted exhibited lower TCR diversity than those newly diagnosed.

Time point given: persistent/refractory GD, antithyroid drugs over 5 years with positive TRAb. PBMC-extracted RNA yielded the TCR library. This clonotype showed up many times. Antigen unknown. To make TCR beta libraries, researchers used iRepertoire HTBI primers and Arm-PCR of CDR3 regions. Original processing methods: Samples revealed 60 to 70 TRBV and approximately 15 TRBJ segments. TCRdb reprocessed the multiplex PCR reads via MiXCR and lists one record per CDR3 protein. The V and J calls follow TCRdb's processing rather than the paper's. Here the sample spans almost 350,000 distinct CDR3 sequences, 15% to 20% being singletons.

The sequence was obtained from a female donor with Graves disease. The rearrangement links TRBV3-1 to TRBJ1-5; TRBD1 is a possible D gene (6 bases). Sequenced here: peripheral blood mononuclear cells (PBMCs), sampled when the disease was refractory, from a patient treated with antithyroid drugs. CDR3 in DNA: TGTGCCAGCAGCCCGACAGGTATGGGCCTTTCGAGCAATCAGCCCCAGCATTTT. Translated, it gives CASSPTGMGLSSNQPQHF.